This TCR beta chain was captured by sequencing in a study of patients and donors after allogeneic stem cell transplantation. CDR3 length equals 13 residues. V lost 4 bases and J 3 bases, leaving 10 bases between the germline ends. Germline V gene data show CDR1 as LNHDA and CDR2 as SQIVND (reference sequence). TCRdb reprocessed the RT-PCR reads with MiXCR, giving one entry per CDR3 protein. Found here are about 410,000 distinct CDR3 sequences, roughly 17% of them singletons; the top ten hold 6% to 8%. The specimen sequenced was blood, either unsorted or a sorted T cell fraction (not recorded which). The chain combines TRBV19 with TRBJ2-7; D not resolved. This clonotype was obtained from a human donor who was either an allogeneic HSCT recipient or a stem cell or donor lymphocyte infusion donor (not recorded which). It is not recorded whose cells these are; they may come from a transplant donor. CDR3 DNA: TGTGCCAGTAGTACCCGTCACAGCTACGAGCAGTACTTC. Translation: CASSTRHSYEQYF.